This T cell receptor beta chain was retrieved from a study of beta chain features in type 1 diabetes. Study outcomes and limitations: Equally in patients and controls, PCR might preferentially amplify shorter templates. VDJ junctions in type 1 diabetes patients carried more deletions and fewer insertions. A moderate, significant TCRB CDR3 shortening appeared in type 1 diabetes across four CD4+ subsets.

This clone was observed a few times. Its antigen is not known. There are 14 residues in the CDR3. CDR1 MDHEN and CDR2 SYDVKM come from the germline V gene. V shed 2 bases and J 5 bases; nucleotides not matched to a gene: 2. TCRB transcripts that were expressed got sequenced, as all of the isolated RNA had been reverse transcribed. Sequencing of naive, central memory and regulatory T cell samples gave an average of roughly 3.4 million reads. Sequencing was performed with immunoSEQ multiplex PCR; in TCRdb, only in-frame clones are kept and a portion is missing. The sample includes some 290,000 clones, 24% seen only once; the top ten take around 0.013%. By way of CD45RO/CCR7/CD25/CD127/CD95/CD27, the CD4+ regulatory, stem cell-like memory, central memory and naive cells were sorted.

The clonotype originates from a woman aged 25-40 years with type 1 diabetes. V gene TRBV28 combines with J gene TRBJ1-4, with 7 bases aligning to TRBD1. Sequenced: naive CD4+ T cells from blood. As DNA, the CDR3 is TGTGCCAGCAGTTTAACGGACAGGAATGAAAAACTGTTTTTT. Protein sequence: CASSLTDRNEKLFF. Together with reference TRBV28 and TRBJ1-4, the CDR3 gives the full variable domain: DVKVTQSSRYLVKRTGEKVFLECVQDMDHENMFWYRQDPGLGLRLIYFSYDVKMKEKGDIPEGYSVSREKKERFSLILESASTNQTSMYLCASSLTDRNEKLFFGSGTQLSVL.